Below, 9 T cell receptor beta chains from the same sample are listed, as sequenced in a study of T cells in Graves' hyperthyroidism and ophthalmopathy. It was RNA transcripts that yielded the amplified TCR beta CDR3 regions. The HTBI primer set served for first-round RT-PCR of the TCR CDR3. TCRdb reprocessed the multiplex PCR reads with MiXCR, giving one entry per CDR3 protein. The table lists hundreds of thousands of distinct CDR3 sequences, approximately 23% of them singletons. Sequencing used blood. The source is a woman aged 65 to 85 with Graves' ophthalmopathy.

The chain joins TRBV11-2 to TRBJ2-1, with TRBD2 identical over 7 bases. The CDR3 has 16 residues. Germline loops: CDR1 SGHAT, CDR2 FQNNGV. V trimming: 0 bases; J trimming: 2 bases; junction bases outside the gene matches: 4. CDR3 DNA sequence: TGTGCCAGCAGCTTAGACACTAGCGTCACCTACAATGAGCAGTTCTTC. It specifies CASSLDTSVTYNEQFF.

This chain joins TRBV5-1 and TRBJ2-2; 13 nucleotides align to TRBD2. Trimming removed 3 bases from V and 5 bases from J; junction bases left unmatched: 7. CDR3 length: 17 amino acids. Germline lookup yields CDR1 SGHRS and CDR2 YFSETQ. The CDR3 DNA sequence: TGCGCCAGCAGCTCTGGACTAGCGGGAGTTTATACCGGGGAGCTGTTTTTT. The encoded protein is CASSSGLAGVYTGELFF.

This clonotype was observed a single time. A much larger clone differs from this one at a single base, so this may be a read error. The rearrangement joins TRBV7-3 to TRBJ2-1; the match to TRBD2 covers 9 bases. Per germline, CDR1 SGHTA and CDR2 FQGTGA. This CDR3 is 16 amino acids long. As DNA, the CDR3 is TGTGCCAGCAGCTTAATGGGGACTAGCCTCTACAATGAGCGGTTCTTC. Translation gives CASSLMGTSLYNERFF.

As concerns this clonotype: This sequence may be a read error, since a much larger clone differs from it by one base. The chain couples TRBV7-8 to TRBJ2-2; a possible D gene is TRBD1 (6 bases). Germline V gives CDR1 SGHVS, CDR2 FQNEAQ. The CDR3 length is 17 residues. The CDR3 loop is CASSLGPGQRNTGELLF. In nucleotides, the CDR3 is TGTGCCAGCAGCTTAGGACCAGGACAGAGAAACACCGGGGAGCTGCTTTTT.

V and J are TRBV7-3 and TRBJ2-2, with a tentative D call TRBD2 (5 bases). The length of the CDR3 is 14 residues. CDR1 is SGHTA and CDR2 is FQGTGA in the germline V gene. V gave up 7 bases and J gave up 3 bases, with 12 bases separating them. CDR3 nucleotide sequence: TGTGCCAGCACCCCACAGAGGGACACCGGGGAGCTGTTTTTT. Its protein product is CASTPQRDTGELFF.

The sample holds a few counts of this clonotype. The J gene is TRBJ2-7, the V gene TRBV3-1; D remains unclear. The germline V gene encodes CDR1 LGHDT and CDR2 YNNKEL (reference sequence). Deletions cut 2 bases from V and 6 bases from J, with 11 bases between. There are 13 residues in the CDR3. In DNA, the CDR3 is TGTGCCAGCAGCCAAATTAGGGCGTCCGAGCAGTACTTC. It encodes CASSQIRASEQYF.

The chain is built from TRBV12-3 or TRBV12-4 and TRBJ2-1; TRBD1 agrees at 7 bases. This CDR3 has 12 residues. J lost 13 bases, V lost 2 bases, and 5 bases had no gene match. CDR3 loop: CASSLSGQLQFF. In nucleotides, the CDR3 is TGTGCCAGCAGTTTATCGGGACAGCTTCAGTTCTTC.

V is TRBV20-1 and J is TRBJ2-5; D is possibly TRBD1 (7 bases). Germline lookup yields CDR1 DFQATT and CDR2 SNEGSKA (reference sequence). Trimming cost V 4 bases and J 1 base, with 25 bases left between them. This CDR3 region has 18 residues. This CDR3 reads CSAIMAGQLTNSQETQYF. The CDR3 DNA is TGCAGTGCTATCATGGCGGGACAGCTTACAAATTCCCAAGAGACCCAGTACTTC.

This clonotype was picked up many times. The chain joins TRBV6-1 to TRBJ2-6; no firm D call. V was clipped by 6 bases and J by 0 bases, with 6 bases between them. CDR3 length: 14 residues. From germline, CDR1 is MNHNS and CDR2 SASEGT. CDR3 region: CASSPSSGANVLTF. CDR3 DNA sequence: TGTGCCAGCAGCCCATCCTCTGGGGCCAACGTCCTGACTTTC.